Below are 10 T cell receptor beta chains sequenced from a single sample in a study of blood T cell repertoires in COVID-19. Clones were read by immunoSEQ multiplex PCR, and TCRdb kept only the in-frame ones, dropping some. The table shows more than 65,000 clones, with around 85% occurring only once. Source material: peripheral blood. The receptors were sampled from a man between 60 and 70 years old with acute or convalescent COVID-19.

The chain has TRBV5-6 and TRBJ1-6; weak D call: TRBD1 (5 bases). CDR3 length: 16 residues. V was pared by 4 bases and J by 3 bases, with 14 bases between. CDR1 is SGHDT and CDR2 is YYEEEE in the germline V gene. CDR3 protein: CASSHRTPSYNSPLHF. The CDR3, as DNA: TGTGCCAGCAGCCATCGGACACCAAGCTATAATTCACCCCTCCACTTT.

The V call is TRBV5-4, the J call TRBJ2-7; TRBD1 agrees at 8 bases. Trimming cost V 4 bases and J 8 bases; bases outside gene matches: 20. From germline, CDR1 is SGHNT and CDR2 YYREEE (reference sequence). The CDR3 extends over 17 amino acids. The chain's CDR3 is CASSPTPGQGPPGKQYF. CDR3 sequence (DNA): TGTGCCAGCAGCCCAACCCCTGGACAGGGACCACCGGGGAAGCAGTACTTC. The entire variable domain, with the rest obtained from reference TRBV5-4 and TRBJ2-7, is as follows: ETGVTQSPTHLIKTRGQQVTLRCSSQSGHNTVSWYQQALGQGPQFIFQYYREEENGRGNFPPRFSGLQFPNYSSELNVNALELDDSALYLCASSPTPGQGPPGKQYFGPGTRLTVT.

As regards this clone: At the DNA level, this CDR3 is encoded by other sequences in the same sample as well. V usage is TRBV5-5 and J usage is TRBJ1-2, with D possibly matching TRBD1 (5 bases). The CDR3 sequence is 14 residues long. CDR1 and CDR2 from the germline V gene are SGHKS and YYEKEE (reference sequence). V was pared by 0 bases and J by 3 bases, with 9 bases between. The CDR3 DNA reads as TGTGCCAGCAGCTTGGCCGCGGGGGACTATGGCTACACCTTC. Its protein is CASSLAAGDYGYTF.

CDR3 residues: CAWSTSGAGEFF. CDR3 bases: TGTGCCTGGAGTACTAGCGGGGCTGGGGAGTTCTTC. The V call is TRBV30, the J call TRBJ2-1, with TRBD2 identical over 10 bases. The CDR3 has 12 amino acids. Looked up from germline, CDR1 is GTSNPN and CDR2 is SVGIG (reference sequence). J gave up 14 bases and V 2 bases, and 6 bases lay outside the gene matches.

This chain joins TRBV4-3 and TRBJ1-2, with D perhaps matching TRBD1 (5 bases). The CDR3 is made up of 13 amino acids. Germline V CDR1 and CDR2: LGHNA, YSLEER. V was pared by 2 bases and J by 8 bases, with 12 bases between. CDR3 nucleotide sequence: TGCGCCAGCAGCCAAAATCGGGGGGAAGGCTACACCTTC. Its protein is CASSQNRGEGYTF.

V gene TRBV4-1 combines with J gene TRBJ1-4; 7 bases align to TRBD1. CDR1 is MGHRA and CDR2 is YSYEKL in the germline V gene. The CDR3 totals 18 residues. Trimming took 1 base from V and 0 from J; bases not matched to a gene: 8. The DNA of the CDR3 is TGCGCCAGCAGCCAAGGGAGACAGGGATTCGCAACTAATGAAAAACTGTTTTTT. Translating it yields CASSQGRQGFATNEKLFF.

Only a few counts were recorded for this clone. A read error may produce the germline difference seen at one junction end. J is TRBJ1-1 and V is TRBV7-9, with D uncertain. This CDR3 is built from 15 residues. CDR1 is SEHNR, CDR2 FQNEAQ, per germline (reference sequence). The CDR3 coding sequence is TGTGCCAGCAGCATAGCCGACGGACTCAACACTGAAGCTTTCTTT. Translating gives CASSIADGLNTEAFF.

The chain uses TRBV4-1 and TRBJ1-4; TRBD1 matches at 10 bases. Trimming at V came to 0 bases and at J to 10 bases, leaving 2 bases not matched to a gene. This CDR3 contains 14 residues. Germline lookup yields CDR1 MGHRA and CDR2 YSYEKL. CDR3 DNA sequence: TGCGCCAGCAGCCAAGAGACAGGGGGCGGAAAACTGTTTTTT. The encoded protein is CASSQETGGGKLFF.

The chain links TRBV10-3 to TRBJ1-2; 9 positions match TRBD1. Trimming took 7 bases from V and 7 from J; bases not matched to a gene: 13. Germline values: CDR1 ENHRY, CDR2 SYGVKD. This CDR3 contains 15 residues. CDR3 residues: CAIMSTIGTGFGYTF. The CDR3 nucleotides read TGTGCCATCATGTCCACGATCGGGACAGGGTTTGGCTACACCTTC.

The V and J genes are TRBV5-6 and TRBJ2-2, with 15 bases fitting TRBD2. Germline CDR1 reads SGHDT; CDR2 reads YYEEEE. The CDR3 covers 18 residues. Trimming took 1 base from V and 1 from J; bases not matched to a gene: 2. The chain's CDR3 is CASSLLGLAGGNTGELFF. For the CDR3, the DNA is TGTGCCAGCAGCTTGTTGGGACTAGCGGGGGGGAACACCGGGGAGCTGTTTTTT.